One sample yielded the 13 T cell receptor beta chains listed below, sequenced in a study of blood T cells in healthy people across ages. Combining a sample-barcoded 5' primer with a J-beta primer mix, a second PCR ran for 7 to 11 cycles. TCRdb itself ran the 5' RACE reads through MiXCR, one entry per CDR3 protein. The sample has approximately 820,000 distinct CDR3 sequences; around 45% are singletons. The sample was blood. These TCRs come from a man in his sixties in good health.

This chain connects TRBV7-2 to TRBJ1-2, with D possibly TRBD1 on 6 matching bases. From germline, CDR1 is SGHTA and CDR2 FQGNSA. The CDR3 sequence is 18 residues long. V was trimmed by 1 base and J by 0 bases, leaving 18 bases between them. This chain's CDR3 is CASSLGRGRREANYGYTF. The CDR3 nucleotides are TGTGCCAGCAGCTTAGGAAGGGGGAGGCGGGAAGCTAACTATGGCTACACCTTC.

The rearrangement uses TRBV12-3 or TRBV12-4 and TRBJ2-1; either TRBD1 or TRBD2 may fit D (5 bases each). Trimming pared 8 bases from V and 4 bases from J, leaving 21 bases between. The CDR3 totals 16 residues. CDR3 sequence reads: CASVVLRGTAYNEQFF. The CDR3 coding sequence is TGTGCCAGCGTGGTTCTTCGAGGGACCGCATACAATGAGCAGTTCTTC.

The rearrangement joins TRBV5-1 to TRBJ1-1, with 8 bases lining up with TRBD1. Germline lookup yields CDR1 SGHRS and CDR2 YFSETQ. The junction had 9 bases not matched to a gene; V was cut back by 4 bases and J by 4 bases. This CDR3 spans 15 amino acids. CDR3 amino acids: CASSPLTGAPTEAFF. CDR3 bases: TGCGCCAGCAGCCCACTGACAGGGGCCCCCACTGAAGCTTTCTTT.

This clonotype showed up many times. CDR3: CASSRTGANYGYTF. CDR3 bases: TGTGCCAGCAGCCGGACAGGGGCTAACTATGGCTACACCTTC. This chain uses TRBV7-2 with TRBJ1-2; 9 nucleotides agree with TRBD1. J lost 0 bases, V lost 5 bases, and 1 base had no gene match. Germline CDR1 reads SGHTA; CDR2 reads FQGNSA. This CDR3 region has 14 residues.

The chain has TRBV28 and TRBJ2-1; the D gene is possibly TRBD2 (6 bases). Trimming removed 2 bases from V and 10 bases from J, with 9 bases in between. Germline CDR1 is MDHEN and CDR2 is SYDVKM. CDR3 length: 12 residues. The CDR3 sequence is CASSLRREEQFF. DNA for the CDR3: TGTGCCAGCAGTTTACGGCGGGAAGAGCAGTTCTTC.

The J gene is TRBJ2-5, the V gene TRBV7-2; possible D gene TRBD2, 6 bases. The CDR3 length is 14 residues. In germline, CDR1 is SGHTA, CDR2 FQGNSA. V lost 7 bases and J 5 bases, leaving 17 bases between the germline ends. CDR3 in DNA: TGTGCCAGCAAAGCCAACGCGGGGCAGGAGACCCAGTACTTC. It encodes CASKANAGQETQYF. Based on the CDR3 plus reference TRBV7-2 and TRBJ2-5, the full variable domain is GAGVSQSPSNKVTEKGKDVELRCDPISGHTALYWYRQSLGQGLEFLIYFQGNSAPDKSGLPSDRFSAERTGGSVSTLTIQRTQQEDSAVYLCASKANAGQETQYFGPGTRLLVL.

This sequence joins TRBV20-1 and TRBJ2-1; D uncertain. The CDR3 has 12 amino acids. Germline V CDR1 and CDR2: DFQATT, SNEGSKA (reference sequence). Trimming removed 1 base from V and 10 bases from J, with 11 bases in between. This CDR3 reads CSARGMYGEQFF. The DNA of the CDR3 is TGCAGTGCTAGAGGGATGTATGGGGAGCAGTTCTTC.

This sequence joins TRBV20-1 and TRBJ2-6; 7 bases agree with TRBD2. Germline-derived CDR1 and CDR2 are DFQATT and SNEGSKA (reference sequence). The CDR3 sequence is 16 residues long. The V and J ends lost 3 bases and 1 base, in that order; junction bases with no gene match: 6. The CDR3 loop reads CSARDWGGSGANVLTF. CDR3 DNA sequence: TGCAGTGCTAGGGATTGGGGAGGGTCTGGGGCCAACGTCCTGACTTTC.

This chain links TRBV7-9 with TRBJ1-2; D may be TRBD1 (5 bases). The V gene lost 5 bases and the J gene lost 8 bases, with 21 bases spanning the gap. CDR1 and CDR2 from the germline V gene are SEHNR and FQNEAQ (reference sequence). The CDR3 is 15 amino acids. Here the CDR3 DNA reads TGTGCCAGCAGCGACACAGGCTCAGCCCTCCTCGGCTACACCTTC. Protein: CASSDTGSALLGYTF.

V and J are TRBV20-1 and TRBJ2-7; TRBD2 agrees at 8 bases. Germline V gene lookup returns CDR1 DFQATT and CDR2 SNEGSKA (reference sequence). The V and J ends lost 6 bases and 6 bases, in that order; junction bases with no gene match: 7. This CDR3 has 12 residues. CDR3 DNA: TGCAGTGCCACCGGGACTAGGGCCGAGCAGTACTTC. As protein: CSATGTRAEQYF.

Only a few counts were recorded for this clonotype. V gene TRBV12-3 or TRBV12-4 combines with J gene TRBJ2-7; D is possibly TRBD1 (6 bases). V shed 5 bases and J shed 1 base, with 12 bases lying between them. The CDR3 length is 14 residues. The CDR3 here is CASSPDRNSYEQYF. The CDR3, as DNA: TGTGCCAGCAGTCCTGACAGGAATTCCTACGAGCAGTACTTC.

As to this clonotype: One junction end disagrees with the germline gene, perhaps due to a read error. V gene TRBV15 combines with J gene TRBJ2-1; D unclear. This CDR3 is built from 14 residues. Per the germline V gene, CDR1 is LNHNV and CDR2 is YYDKDF (reference sequence). The CDR3 is CAASRDLVSDEQFF. CDR3 coding DNA: TGTGCCGCCAGCAGAGATCTAGTATCGGATGAGCAGTTCTTC.

This clonotype has more than one count but fewer than ten. The DNA of the CDR3 is TGTGCCAGTCATCTAGCGGGGGGAGTGAAAGAGACCCAGTACTTC. Its translation is CASHLAGGVKETQYF. V and J are TRBV6-6 and TRBJ2-5; 11 nucleotides align to TRBD2. CDR1 is MNHNY, CDR2 SVGAGI, per germline (reference sequence). The trim removed 9 bases at V and 3 bases at J, leaving 9 bases unmatched. CDR3 length equals 15 residues.